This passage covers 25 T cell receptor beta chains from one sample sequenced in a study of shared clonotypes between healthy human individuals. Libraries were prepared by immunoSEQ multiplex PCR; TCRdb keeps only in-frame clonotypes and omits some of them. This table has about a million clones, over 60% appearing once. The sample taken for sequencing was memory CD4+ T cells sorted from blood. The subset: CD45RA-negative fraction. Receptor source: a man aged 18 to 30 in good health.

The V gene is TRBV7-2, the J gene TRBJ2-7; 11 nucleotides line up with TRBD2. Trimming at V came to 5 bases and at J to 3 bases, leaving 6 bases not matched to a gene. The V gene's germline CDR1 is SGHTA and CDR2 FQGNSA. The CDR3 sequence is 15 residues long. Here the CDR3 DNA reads TGTGCCAGCAGCCTACCGACTAGCGGGATCTACGAGCAGTACTTC. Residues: CASSLPTSGIYEQYF. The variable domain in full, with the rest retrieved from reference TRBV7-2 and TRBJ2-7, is GAGVSQSPSNKVTEKGKDVELRCDPISGHTALYWYRQSLGQGLEFLIYFQGNSAPDKSGLPSDRFSAERTGGSVSTLTIQRTQQEDSAVYLCASSLPTSGIYEQYFGPGTRLTVT.

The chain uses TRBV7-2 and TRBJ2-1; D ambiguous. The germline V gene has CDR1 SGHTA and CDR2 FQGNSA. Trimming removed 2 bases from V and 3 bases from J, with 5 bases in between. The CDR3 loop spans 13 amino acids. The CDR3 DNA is TGTGCCAGCAGCTTAAGGCTCTACAATGAGCAGTTCTTC. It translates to CASSLRLYNEQFF.

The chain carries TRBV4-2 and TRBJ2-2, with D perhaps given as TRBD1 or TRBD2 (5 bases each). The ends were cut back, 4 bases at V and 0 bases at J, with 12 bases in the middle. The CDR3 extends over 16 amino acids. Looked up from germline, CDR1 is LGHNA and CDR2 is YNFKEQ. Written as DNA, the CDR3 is TGTGCCAGCAGCCTTCGGGGCAGCGCGAACACCGGGGAGCTGTTTTTT. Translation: CASSLRGSANTGELFF.

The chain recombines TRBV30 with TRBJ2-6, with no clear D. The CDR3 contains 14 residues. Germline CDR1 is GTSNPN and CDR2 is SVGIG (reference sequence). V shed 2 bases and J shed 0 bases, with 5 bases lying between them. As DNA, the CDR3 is TGTGCCTGGAGTCGGCTCTCTGGGGCCAACGTCCTGACTTTC. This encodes CAWSRLSGANVLTF.

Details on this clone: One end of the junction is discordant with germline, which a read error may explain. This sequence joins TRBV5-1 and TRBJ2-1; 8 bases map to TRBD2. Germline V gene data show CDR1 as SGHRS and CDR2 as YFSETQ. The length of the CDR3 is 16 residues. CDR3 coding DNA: TGCGCCAGCAGCCCCACGGGCGGGGGGCCTTACATTGAGCAGTTCTTC. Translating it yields CASSPTGGGPYIEQFF.

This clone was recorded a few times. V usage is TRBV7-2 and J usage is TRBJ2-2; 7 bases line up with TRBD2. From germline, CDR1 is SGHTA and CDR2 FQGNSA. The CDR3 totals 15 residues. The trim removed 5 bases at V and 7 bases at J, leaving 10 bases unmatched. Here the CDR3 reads CASSQEAGAIGELFF. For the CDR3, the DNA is TGTGCCAGCAGCCAAGAGGCGGGAGCGATCGGGGAGCTGTTTTTT.

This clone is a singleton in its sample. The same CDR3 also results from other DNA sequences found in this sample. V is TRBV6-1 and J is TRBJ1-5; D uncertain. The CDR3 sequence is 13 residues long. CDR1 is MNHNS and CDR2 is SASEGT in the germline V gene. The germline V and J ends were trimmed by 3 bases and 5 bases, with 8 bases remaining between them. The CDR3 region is CASSDQVHQPQHF. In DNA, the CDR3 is TGTGCCAGCAGTGATCAGGTGCATCAGCCCCAGCATTTT.

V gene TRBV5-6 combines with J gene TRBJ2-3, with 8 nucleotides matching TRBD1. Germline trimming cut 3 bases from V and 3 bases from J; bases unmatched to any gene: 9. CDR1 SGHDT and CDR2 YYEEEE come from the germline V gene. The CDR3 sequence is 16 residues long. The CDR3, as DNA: TGTGCCAGCAGCTACCACCGGGACAGGAGGACAGATACGCAGTATTTT. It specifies CASSYHRDRRTDTQYF.

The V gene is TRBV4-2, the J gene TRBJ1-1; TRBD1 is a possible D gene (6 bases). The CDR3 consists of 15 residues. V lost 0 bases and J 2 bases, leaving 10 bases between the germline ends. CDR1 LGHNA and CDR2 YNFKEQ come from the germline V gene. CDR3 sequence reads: CASSQEAGANTEAFF. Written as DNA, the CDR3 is TGTGCCAGCAGCCAAGAAGCAGGGGCTAACACTGAAGCTTTCTTT.

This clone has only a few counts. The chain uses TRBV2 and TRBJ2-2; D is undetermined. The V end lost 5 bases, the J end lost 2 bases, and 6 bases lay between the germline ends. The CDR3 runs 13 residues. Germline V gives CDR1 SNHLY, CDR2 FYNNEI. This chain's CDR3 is CASSLTNTGELFF. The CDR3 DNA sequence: TGTGCCAGCAGTCTGACCAACACCGGGGAGCTGTTTTTT.

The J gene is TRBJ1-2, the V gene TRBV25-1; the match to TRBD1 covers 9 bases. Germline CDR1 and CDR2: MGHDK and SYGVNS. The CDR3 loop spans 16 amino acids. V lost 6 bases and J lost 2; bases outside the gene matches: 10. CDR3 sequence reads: CASRATGTGLNYGYTF. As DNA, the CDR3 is TGTGCCAGCAGAGCTACCGGGACAGGGTTGAACTATGGCTACACCTTC.

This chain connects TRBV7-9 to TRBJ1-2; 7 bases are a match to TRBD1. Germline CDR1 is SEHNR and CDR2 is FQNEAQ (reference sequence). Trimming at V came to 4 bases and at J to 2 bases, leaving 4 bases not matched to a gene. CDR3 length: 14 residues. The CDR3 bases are TGTGCCAGCAGCTCGGACAGGAGAAACTATGGCTACACCTTC. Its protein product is CASSSDRRNYGYTF.

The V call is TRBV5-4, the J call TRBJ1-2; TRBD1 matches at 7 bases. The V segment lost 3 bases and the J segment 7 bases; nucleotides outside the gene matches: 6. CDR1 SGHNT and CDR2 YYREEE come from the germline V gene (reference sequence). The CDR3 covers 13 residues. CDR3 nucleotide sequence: TGTGCCAGCAGCTCAGACAGGGTCGGTGGCTACACCTTC. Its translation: CASSSDRVGGYTF.

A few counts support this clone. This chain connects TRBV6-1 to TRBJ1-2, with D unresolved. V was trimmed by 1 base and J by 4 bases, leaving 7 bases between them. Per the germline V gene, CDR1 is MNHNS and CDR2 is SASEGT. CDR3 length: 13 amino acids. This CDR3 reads CASSEGPLYGYTF. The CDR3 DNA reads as TGTGCCAGCAGTGAAGGACCCCTCTATGGCTACACCTTC.

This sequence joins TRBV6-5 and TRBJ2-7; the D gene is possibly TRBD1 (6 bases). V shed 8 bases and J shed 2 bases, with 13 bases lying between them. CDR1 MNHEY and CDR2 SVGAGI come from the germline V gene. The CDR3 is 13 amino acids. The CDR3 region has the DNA TGTGCCAGCTCGTCCAGGGGCACCTACGAGCAGTACTTC. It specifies CASSSRGTYEQYF.

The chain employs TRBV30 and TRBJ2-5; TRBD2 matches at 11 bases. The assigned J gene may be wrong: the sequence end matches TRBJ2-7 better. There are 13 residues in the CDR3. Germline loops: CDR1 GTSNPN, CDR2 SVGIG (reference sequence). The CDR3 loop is CAWSSGRRYEQYF. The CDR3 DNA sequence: TGTGCCTGGTCTAGCGGGAGGAGGTACGAGCAGTACTTC.

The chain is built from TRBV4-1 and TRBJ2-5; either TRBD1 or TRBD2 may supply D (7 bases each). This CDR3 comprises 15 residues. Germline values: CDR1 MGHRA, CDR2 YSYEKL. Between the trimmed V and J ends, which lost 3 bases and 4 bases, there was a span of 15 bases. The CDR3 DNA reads TGCGCCAGCAGCCAGTCAGGGGGGGCTGGAGAGACCCAGTACTTC. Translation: CASSQSGGAGETQYF.

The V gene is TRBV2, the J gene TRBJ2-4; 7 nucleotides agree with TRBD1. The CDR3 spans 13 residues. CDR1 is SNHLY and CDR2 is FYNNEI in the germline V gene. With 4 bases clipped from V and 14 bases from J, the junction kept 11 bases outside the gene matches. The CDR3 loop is CASSVDRVGPEYF. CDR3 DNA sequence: TGTGCCAGCAGTGTTGACAGGGTAGGGCCTGAGTACTTC.

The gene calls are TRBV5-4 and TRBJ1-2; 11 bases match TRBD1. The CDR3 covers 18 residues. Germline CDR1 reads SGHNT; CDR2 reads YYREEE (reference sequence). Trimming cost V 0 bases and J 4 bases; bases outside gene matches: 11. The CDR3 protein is CASSLGGTGGSSTYGYTF. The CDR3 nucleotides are TGTGCCAGCAGCTTGGGTGGGACAGGGGGTTCCTCCACCTATGGCTACACCTTC.

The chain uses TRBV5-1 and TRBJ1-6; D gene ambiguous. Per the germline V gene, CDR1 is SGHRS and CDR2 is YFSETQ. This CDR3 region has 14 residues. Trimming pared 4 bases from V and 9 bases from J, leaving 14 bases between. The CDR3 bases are TGCGCCAGCAGCGCGGAATCCGAAGGTTCACCCCTCCACTTT. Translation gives CASSAESEGSPLHF.

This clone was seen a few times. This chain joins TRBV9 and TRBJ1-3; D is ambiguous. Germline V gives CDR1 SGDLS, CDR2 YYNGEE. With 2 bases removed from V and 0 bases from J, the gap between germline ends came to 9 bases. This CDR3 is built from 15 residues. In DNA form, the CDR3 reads TGTGCCAGCAGCGTCGGACCTAACTCTGGAAACACCATATATTTT. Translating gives CASSVGPNSGNTIYF.

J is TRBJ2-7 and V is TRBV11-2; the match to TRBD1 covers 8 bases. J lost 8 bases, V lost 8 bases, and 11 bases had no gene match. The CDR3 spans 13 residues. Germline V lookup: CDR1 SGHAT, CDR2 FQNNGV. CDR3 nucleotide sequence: TGTGCCAGCGGCGCTATCGACAGGGGTCAGCAGTACTTC. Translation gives CASGAIDRGQQYF.

CDR3 region: CASRGEAQGETQYF. In DNA, the CDR3 is TGTGCCAGCAGGGGGGAAGCCCAAGGAGAGACCCAGTACTTC. This sequence joins TRBV6-5 and TRBJ2-5; D is possibly TRBD1 or TRBD2 (5 bases each). Germline lookup yields CDR1 MNHEY and CDR2 SVGAGI. Trimming cost V 6 bases and J 4 bases, with 15 bases left between them. The CDR3 is made up of 14 amino acids.

CDR3 in amino acids: CASSVKITRGQELNYGYTF. CDR3 bases: TGTGCCAGCAGTGTGAAAATAACAAGGGGCCAAGAGCTAAACTATGGCTACACCTTC. V gene TRBV9 combines with J gene TRBJ1-2, with D possibly being TRBD1 (5 bases). The CDR3 loop spans 19 amino acids. CDR1 SGDLS and CDR2 YYNGEE come from the germline V gene. The V gene lost 5 bases and the J gene lost 2 bases, with 28 bases spanning the gap.

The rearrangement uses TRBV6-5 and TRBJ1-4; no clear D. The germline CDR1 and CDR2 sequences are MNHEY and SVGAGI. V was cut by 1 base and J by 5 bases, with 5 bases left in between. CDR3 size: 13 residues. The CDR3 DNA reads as TGTGCCAGCAGTTACTTACCCAATGAAAAACTGTTTTTT. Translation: CASSYLPNEKLFF.